This is a list of T cell receptor beta chains from one sample in a study of T cell responses to AZD1222 COVID-19 vaccine. Assay: immunoSEQ multiplex PCR; the TCRdb copy retains only in-frame clones and omits some. The data contain approximately 110,000 clones, approximately 88% of them singletons. The source was peripheral blood, collected on day 0 of MenACWY control vaccination. These receptors all come from an adult in good health. The CDR3 runs from the conserved cysteine through the conserved F or W. The order of the fields is V gene, D gene, clone size, J gene, CDR3 DNA, CDR3 protein. D genes are given only for firm matches. Size values are once, few and many counts, or a class for expanded clones, and some rows have none.

TRBV5-1	TRBD1	-	TRBJ2-5	TGCGCCAGCAGCTTAGGACAGGGGCAAGAGACCCAGTACTTC	CASSLGQGQETQYF
TRBV7-9	-	-	TRBJ1-2	TGTGCCAGCAGCCCTAGTTGGGGTACGGGTGGCTACACCTTC	CASSPSWGTGGYTF
TRBV3-1/TRBV3-2	TRBD2	once	TRBJ2-3	TGTGCCAGCAGCCAAACTAGCGGGGCTAGCACAGATACGCAGTATTTT	CASSQTSGASTDTQYF
TRBV4-1	-	-	TRBJ2-7	TGCGCCAGCAGCCAAGATGGGTGGACCGTCTTTGCCCCGTCCTACGAGCAGTACTTC	CASSQDGWTVFAPSYEQYF
TRBV18	TRBD2	-	TRBJ2-2	TGTGCCAGCTCACTGACTAGCGAGAACACCGGGGAGCTGTTTTTT	CASSLTSENTGELFF
TRBV5-5	-	-	TRBJ1-2	TGTGCCAGCAGCTTGTCGTCGGAATACTATGGCTACACCTTC	CASSLSSEYYGYTF
TRBV7-3	-	once	TRBJ2-2	TGTGCCAGCAGCCATTACCCCCCGAGGGAAGGGGAGCTGTTTTTT	CASSHYPPREGELFF
TRBV10-3	TRBD1	-	TRBJ1-2	TGTGCCATCAGTGAGTCGACGCAGGGGGCGTCGGGCTACACCTTC	CAISESTQGASGYTF
TRBV7-9	TRBD1	-	TRBJ2-1	TGTGCCAGCAGCTTAGACTTAGGGACAGGGCCGTCCTACAATGAGCAGTTCTTC	CASSLDLGTGPSYNEQFF
TRBV2	TRBD1	few	TRBJ1-5	TGTGCCAGCACGAACAGGGGGGGGAATCAGCCCCAGCATTTT	CASTNRGGNQPQHF
TRBV28	TRBD2	-	TRBJ2-3	TGTGCCAGCAGTCTGCGGGGGGCCAACACAGATACGCAGTATTTT	CASSLRGANTDTQYF
TRBV7-2	TRBD1	-	TRBJ1-1	TGTGCCAGCAGCCTACGGGTTCCTACCGACAGGGGTATAGCTTTCTTT	CASSLRVPTDRGIAFF
TRBV4-1	-	-	TRBJ1-5	TGCGCCAGCAGCCAAGGCCCGGTATACAATCAGCCCCAGCATTTT	CASSQGPVYNQPQHF
TRBV28	-	-	TRBJ1-2	TGTGCCAGCAGGGGGCCCTCCGAAGGCTACACCTTC	CASRGPSEGYTF
TRBV29-1	TRBD1	-	TRBJ1-3	TGCAGCGTTGAAGATGACAGGGCCCCCGGAAACACCATATATTTT	CSVEDDRAPGNTIYF
TRBV5-4	TRBD1	-	TRBJ2-1	TGTGCCAGCAGCTACCGGGACAGGGACGATGAGCAGTTCTTC	CASSYRDRDDEQFF
TRBV11-3	-	-	TRBJ1-5	TGTGCCAGCAAATTCCTTAGAACCAATAGCAATCAGCCCCAGCATTTT	CASKFLRTNSNQPQHF
TRBV7-2	TRBD1	-	TRBJ1-2	TGTGCCAGCAGCTTAGAGGGACAGGGGTACAAGGGCTACACCTTC	CASSLEGQGYKGYTF
TRBV4-1	TRBD1	-	TRBJ1-2	TGCGCCAGCAGCCTATCCGGGACAGGGGATTTGGATGGCTACACCTTC	CASSLSGTGDLDGYTF
TRBV3-1/TRBV3-2	TRBD1	-	TRBJ2-7	TGTGCCAGCAGCCAAACAGGGGGGACTTGGGACGAGCAGTACTTC	CASSQTGGTWDEQYF
TRBV7-2	-	-	TRBJ1-3	TGTGCCAGCAGCCCAGGGGACGGAAACACCATATATTTT	CASSPGDGNTIYF
TRBV24-1	-	-	TRBJ1-5	TGTGCCACCAGCGAGGACGGGGGGCCCCGGCCCCAGCATTTT	CATSEDGGPRPQHF
TRBV27	-	-	TRBJ1-2	TGTGCCAGCAGTTCTACGTCAGGGCAGGGCTATGGCTACACCTTC	CASSSTSGQGYGYTF
TRBV6-6	TRBD2	-	TRBJ2-3	TGTGCCAGCACCGGACGGGGAGGGACAGATACGCAGTATTTT	CASTGRGGTDTQYF
TRBV7-9	TRBD1	-	TRBJ1-1	TGTGCCAGCAGCCGAGGTTGGGACAGGAACACTGAAGCTTTCTTT	CASSRGWDRNTEAFF
TRBV5-6	TRBD1	-	TRBJ1-5	TGTGCCAGCAGCAAGGGGGCCGGACAGCCCCAGCATTTT	CASSKGAGQPQHF
TRBV11-3	-	-	TRBJ1-4	TGTGCCAGCAGCTTAAACGGCAGGAACGCACCAACTAATGAAAAACTGTTTTTT	CASSLNGRNAPTNEKLFF
TRBV5-1	-	-	TRBJ1-4	TGCGCCAGCAGCTTGGGGCTAGGAACTAATGAAAAACTGTTTTTT	CASSLGLGTNEKLFF
TRBV18	TRBD1	-	TRBJ2-1	TGTGCCAGCTCAGGGACAGGGCATTCCAATGAGCAGTTCTTC	CASSGTGHSNEQFF
TRBV6-6	-	-	TRBJ1-4	TGTGCCAGCAGGCCGGGACATGGGGCCTCGGAACTGTTTTTT	CASRPGHGASELFF
TRBV5-6	-	-	TRBJ2-1	TGTGCCAGCAGCCGATTTTTGTGGGGTAAGAGCAATGAGCAGTTCTTC	CASSRFLWGKSNEQFF
TRBV28	TRBD2	-	TRBJ2-3	TGTGCCAGCAGTGCCCCAGGGAGGGGTAGCACAGATACGCAGTATTTT	CASSAPGRGSTDTQYF
TRBV10-2	-	-	TRBJ1-4	TGCGCCAGCAGTGGACCCCACTCGGGGGCAGTGGGTGAAAAACTGTTTTTT	CASSGPHSGAVGEKLFF
TRBV4-1	-	-	TRBJ1-2	TGCGCCAGCAGCCCCCATGCCAGAGAAGGCTACACCTTC	CASSPHAREGYTF
TRBV7-9	TRBD2	few	TRBJ2-1	TGTGCCAGCAGCCCACCTGGGGCGGGGGGACAAGACAATGAGCAGTTCTTC	CASSPPGAGGQDNEQFF
TRBV3-1/TRBV3-2	-	-	TRBJ2-3	TGTGCCAGCAGCCAGCGCCCGACTAGCACAGATACGCAGTATTTT	CASSQRPTSTDTQYF
TRBV4-3	-	once	TRBJ1-1	TGCGCCAGCAGCCAAGTCGCAGGGAACACTGAAGCTTTCTTT	CASSQVAGNTEAFF
TRBV7-8	TRBD2	-	TRBJ2-5	TGTGCCAGCAGCTTAGGACTAGCCCAAGAGACCCAGTACTTC	CASSLGLAQETQYF
TRBV7-6	-	-	TRBJ2-1	TGTGCCAGCAGCTTCTGGGGACTGGGGGTGAATGAGCAGTTCTTC	CASSFWGLGVNEQFF
TRBV3-1/TRBV3-2	-	-	TRBJ2-7	TGTGCCAGCAGCCAAGAAGACACCATCCTCGAGCAGTACTTC	CASSQEDTILEQYF
TRBV5-6	TRBD1	once	TRBJ2-2	TGTGCCAGCAGCCTACTGGACAGGGGTATCGGGGAGCTGTTTTTT	CASSLLDRGIGELFF
TRBV12-3/TRBV12-4	-	-	TRBJ2-7	TGTGCCAGCGGCGGGGAATCCTACGAGCAGTACTTC	CASGGESYEQYF
TRBV27	-	-	TRBJ2-7	TGTGCCAGCAGTTTGTCGTCTAGTGATAGGCAGTACTTC	CASSLSSSDRQYF
TRBV19	TRBD1	once	TRBJ1-5	TGTGCCAGTAGTATTAGGGACAGGAATCAGCCCCAGCATTTT	CASSIRDRNQPQHF
TRBV19	-	-	TRBJ2-5	TGTGCCAGTAGTTTTCAGACAGGCCGGGAGACCCAGTACTTC	CASSFQTGRETQYF
TRBV23-1	-	-	TRBJ2-7	TGCGCCAGCAGTCTTCATAAAGGCCGCCTTAAGAAGTCCTACGAGCAGTACTTC	CASSLHKGRLKKSYEQYF
TRBV12-3/TRBV12-4	-	few	TRBJ1-6	TGTGCCAGCAGTAGGCAGCCTAATTCACCCCTCCACTTT	CASSRQPNSPLHF
TRBV7-9	-	-	TRBJ1-2	TGTGCCAGCAGCTTAGGAGGACGGCGCATTGATGGCTACACCTTC	CASSLGGRRIDGYTF
TRBV27	TRBD1	-	TRBJ2-7	TGTGCCAGCAGTATCGGGACAGGGATCTACGAGCAGTACTTC	CASSIGTGIYEQYF
TRBV19	-	-	TRBJ1-2	TGTGCCAGTAGTCCTCTGGGGGATGGCTACACCTTC	CASSPLGDGYTF